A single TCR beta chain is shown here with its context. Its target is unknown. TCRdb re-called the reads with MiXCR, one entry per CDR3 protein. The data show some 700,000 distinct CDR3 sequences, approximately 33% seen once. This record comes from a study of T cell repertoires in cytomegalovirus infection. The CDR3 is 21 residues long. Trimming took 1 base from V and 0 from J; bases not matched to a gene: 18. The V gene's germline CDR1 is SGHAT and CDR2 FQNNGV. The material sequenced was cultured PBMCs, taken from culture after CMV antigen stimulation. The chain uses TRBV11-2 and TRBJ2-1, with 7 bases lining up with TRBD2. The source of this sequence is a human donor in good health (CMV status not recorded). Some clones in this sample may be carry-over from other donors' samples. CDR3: CASSLGRRTRGPQSSYNEQFF. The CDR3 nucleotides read TGTGCCAGCAGCTTAGGGCGTAGGACTAGGGGCCCCCAAAGCTCCTACAATGAGCAGTTCTTC. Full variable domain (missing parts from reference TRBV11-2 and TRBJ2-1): EAGVAQSPRYKIIEKRQSVAFWCNPISGHATLYWYQQILGQGPKLLIQFQNNGVVDDSQLPKDRFSAERLKGVDSTLKIQPAKLEDSAVYLCASSLGRRTRGPQSSYNEQFFGPGTRLTVL.